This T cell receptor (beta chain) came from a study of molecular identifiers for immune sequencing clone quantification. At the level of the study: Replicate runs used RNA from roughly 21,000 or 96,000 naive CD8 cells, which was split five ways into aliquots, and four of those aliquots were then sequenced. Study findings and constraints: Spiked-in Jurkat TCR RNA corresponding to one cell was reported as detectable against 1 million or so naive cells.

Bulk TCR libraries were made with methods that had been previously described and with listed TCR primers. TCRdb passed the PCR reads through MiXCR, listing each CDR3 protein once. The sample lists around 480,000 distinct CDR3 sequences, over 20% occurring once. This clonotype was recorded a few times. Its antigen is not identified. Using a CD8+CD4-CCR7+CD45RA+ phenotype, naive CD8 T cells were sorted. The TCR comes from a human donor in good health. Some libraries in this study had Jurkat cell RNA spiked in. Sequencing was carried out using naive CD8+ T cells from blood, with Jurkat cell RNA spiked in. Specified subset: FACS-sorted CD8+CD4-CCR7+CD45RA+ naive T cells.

DNA for the CDR3: TGTGCCAGCAGCGTAGTGGGTGATCCTGGGGCTTTCTTT. Encoded protein: CASSVVGDPGAFF. J is TRBJ1-1 and V is TRBV7-9; no clear D. V gave up 5 bases and J gave up 11 bases, with 18 bases separating them. The CDR3 has 13 residues. The V gene's germline CDR1 is SEHNR and CDR2 FQNEAQ (reference sequence).